Listed below are T cell receptor beta chains from one sample, sequenced in a study of regulatory and conventional T cells in RAG deficiency. This table comes from immunoSEQ multiplex PCR, and its TCRdb copy is limited to in-frame clones, with some not included. The sample has roughly 28,000 clones; about 96% are singletons. These same data were also listed under a study on regulatory T cells.

Sequenced sample: CD25- CD4+ T cells sorted from blood. The source of these receptors is a human donor in good health. CDR3s include the opening cysteine and the closing phenylalanine or tryptophan. The D gene is left open where the match is weak. Part of the rows lack a size; the others show once, few, many or a class for expanded clones.

V	J	D	size	CDR3	DNA
TRBV5-1	TRBJ2-1	-	-	CASSQGPSSYNEQFF	TGCGCCAGCTCTCAGGGGCCAAGCTCCTACAATGAGCAGTTCTTC
TRBV6-5	TRBJ2-1	TRBD2	-	CASRRGVSYNEQFF	TGTGCCAGCAGACGGGGGGTCTCCTACAATGAGCAGTTCTTC
TRBV9	TRBJ1-1	-	-	CASSVDRDTEAFF	TGTGCCAGCAGCGTAGACCGGGACACTGAAGCTTTCTTT
TRBV6-1	TRBJ1-1	-	-	CASSGEGSTEAFF	TGTGCCAGCAGTGGTGAGGGATCCACTGAAGCTTTCTTT
TRBV28	TRBJ2-7	TRBD2	-	CASSSRGGTSYEQYF	TGTGCCAGCAGTTCCCGGGGAGGGACGTCCTACGAGCAGTACTTC
TRBV6-6	TRBJ2-6	-	-	CASSYRGAGGANVLTF	TGTGCCAGCAGTTACCGGGGGGCAGGAGGGGCCAACGTCCTGACTTTC
TRBV5-4	TRBJ1-3	-	-	CASSYRGSGNTIYF	TGTGCCAGCAGCTACCGGGGCTCTGGAAACACCATATATTTT
TRBV11-3	TRBJ2-7	-	-	CASSLGGLQGGEQYF	TGTGCCAGCAGCTTAGGTGGATTACAGGGTGGGGAGCAGTACTTC
TRBV5-1	TRBJ2-1	TRBD2	-	CASSLVLAGGRFHEQFF	TGCGCCAGCAGCTTGGTTCTAGCGGGGGGGCGGTTTCACGAGCAGTTCTTC
TRBV19	TRBJ2-7	-	-	CASRAEVSYEQYF	TGTGCCAGTAGGGCAGAAGTCTCCTACGAGCAGTACTTC
TRBV5-1	TRBJ1-4	TRBD1	-	CASSLGGTGNEKLFF	TGCGCCAGCAGCTTGGGCGGGACAGGGAATGAAAAACTGTTTTTT
TRBV5-1	TRBJ2-3	-	-	CASSLSRLYTDTQYF	TGCGCCAGCAGCTTGTCCCGTCTCTACACAGATACGCAGTATTTT
TRBV5-1	TRBJ1-1	TRBD1	-	CASLPGGTGGYTEAFF	TGCGCCAGCCTCCCCGGGGGGACAGGGGGCTACACTGAAGCTTTCTTT
TRBV7-9	TRBJ2-7	-	-	CASRRGSVPYEQYF	TGTGCCAGCAGGAGGGGGTCGGTTCCCTACGAGCAGTACTTC
TRBV28	TRBJ2-1	TRBD2	once	CASSLGGSSYNEQFF	TGTGCCAGCAGCCTCGGGGGGAGCTCCTACAATGAGCAGTTCTTC
TRBV4-2	TRBJ1-2	-	-	CASSQVEDNYGYTF	TGTGCCAGCAGCCAAGTGGAGGACAACTATGGCTACACCTTC